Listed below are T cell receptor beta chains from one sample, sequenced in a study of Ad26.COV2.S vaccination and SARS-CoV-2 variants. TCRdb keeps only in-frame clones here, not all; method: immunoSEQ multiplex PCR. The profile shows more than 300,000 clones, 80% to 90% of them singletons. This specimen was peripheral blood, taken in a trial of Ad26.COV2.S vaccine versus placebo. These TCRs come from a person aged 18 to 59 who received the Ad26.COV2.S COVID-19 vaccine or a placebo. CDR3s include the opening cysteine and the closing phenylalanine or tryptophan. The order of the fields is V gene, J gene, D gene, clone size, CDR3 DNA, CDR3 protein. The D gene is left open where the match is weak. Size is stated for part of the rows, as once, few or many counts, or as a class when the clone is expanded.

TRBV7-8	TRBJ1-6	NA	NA	TGTGCCAGCAGCCCCACTTCGAGGAATAATTCACCCCTCCACTTT	CASSPTSRNNSPLHF
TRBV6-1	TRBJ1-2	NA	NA	TGTGCCAGCAGTGAAGGCCGGCAGGGCCTTATACGAACCCATGGCTACACCTTC	CASSEGRQGLIRTHGYTF
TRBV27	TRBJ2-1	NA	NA	TGTGCCAGCAGTTTATCAGCCCTCGAGGGAGAGGAGCAGTTCTTC	CASSLSALEGEEQFF
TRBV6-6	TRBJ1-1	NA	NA	TGTGCCAGCAGTCCCCTCGCGGGGGGCACTGAAGCTTTCTTT	CASSPLAGGTEAFF
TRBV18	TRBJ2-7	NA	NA	TGTGCCAGCTCACCCAATAGGGACGGAAAATACGAGCAGTACTTC	CASSPNRDGKYEQYF
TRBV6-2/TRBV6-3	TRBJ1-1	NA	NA	TGTGCCAGCAGCTATCGGATGGGGGACGTGAACACTGAAGCTTTCTTT	CASSYRMGDVNTEAFF
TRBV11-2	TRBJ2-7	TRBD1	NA	TGTGCCAGCAGCATGGACAGGCGCTCCTACGAGCAGTACTTC	CASSMDRRSYEQYF
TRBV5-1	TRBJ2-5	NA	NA	TGCGCCAGCAGCCCGGTGGCAGGTCAAGAGACCCAGTACTTC	CASSPVAGQETQYF
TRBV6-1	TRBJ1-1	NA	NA	TGTGCCAGCAGTGAAGGGATGAGTCAGAACACTGAAGCTTTCTTT	CASSEGMSQNTEAFF
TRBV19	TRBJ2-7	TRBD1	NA	TGTGCCAGTAGTACCGGGACAGGTTACGAGCAGTACTTC	CASSTGTGYEQYF
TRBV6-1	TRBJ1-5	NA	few	TGTGCCAGCAGTGAGCGGGATTTGGGGTGGGATCAGCCCCAGCATTTT	CASSERDLGWDQPQHF
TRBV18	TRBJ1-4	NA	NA	TGTGCCAGCTCACCTTTCGCTGATGTAATGTCGGGGATGCGAGAAGAAAAACTGTTTTTT	CASSPFADVMSGMREEKLFF
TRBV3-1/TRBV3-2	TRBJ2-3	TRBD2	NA	TGTGCCAGCAGCCGTAAATTTCCGCCCGGGACTAGCGGGAAGGTGGGCCCAGATACGCAGTATTTT	CASSRKFPPGTSGKVGPDTQYF
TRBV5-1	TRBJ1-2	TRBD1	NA	TGCGCCAGCAGCCGAGGACAGGCCGCTAACTATGGCTACACCTTC	CASSRGQAANYGYTF
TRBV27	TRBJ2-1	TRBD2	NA	TGTGCCAGCAGTTTAGGACTAGCGGGAGGGCCTCGGAACGAGCAGTTCTTC	CASSLGLAGGPRNEQFF
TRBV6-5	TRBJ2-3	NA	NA	TGTGCCAGCAGTTACACGGAGCGGAGCACCACAGATACGCAGTATTTT	CASSYTERSTTDTQYF
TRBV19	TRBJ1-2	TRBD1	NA	TGTGCCACCAATCCCCCGGGACAGAACTATGGCTACACCTTC	CATNPPGQNYGYTF